The entry below describes one T cell receptor (beta chain). The method was immunoSEQ multiplex PCR; TCRdb's version includes in-frame clones alone and lacks a portion of them. Of more than 350,000 clones listed, around nine tenths are singletons. Germline V gene lookup returns CDR1 SGHAT and CDR2 FQNNGV. Unmatched junction bases numbered 5, after V lost 5 bases and J lost 5 bases. This CDR3 spans 15 amino acids. This specimen comes from a study of blood T cell repertoires in COVID-19. The TCR sequence derives from a woman in her 50s who had recovered from COVID-19. What was sequenced was PBMCs or T cells enriched from blood (not recorded which). J is TRBJ2-5 and V is TRBV11-2; 13 bases fit TRBD2. Written as DNA, the CDR3 is TGTGCCAGCAGCACCCGGACTAGCGGGGGTGAGACCCAGTACTTC. Its translation is CASSTRTSGGETQYF.